The 10 T cell receptor beta chains listed next were all sequenced from one sample in a study of Ad26.COV2.S vaccination and SARS-CoV-2 variants. Libraries were prepared by immunoSEQ multiplex PCR; TCRdb keeps only in-frame clonotypes and omits some of them. The table lists about 180,000 clones, around 88% of them singletons. The sample in question was peripheral blood, obtained after recovery from COVID-19. Receptors originate from a human donor who had recovered from COVID-19.

The CDR3 nucleotides are TGTGCCATCAGTGTGGGGGATCAGCGCTATGGCTACACCTTC. Translating gives CAISVGDQRYGYTF. V gene TRBV10-3 combines with J gene TRBJ1-2, with D maybe TRBD1 (5 bases). The CDR3 spans 14 residues. The ends were cut back, 4 bases at V and 4 bases at J, with 13 bases in the middle. The germline gives CDR1 ENHRY, CDR2 SYGVKD.

The chain links TRBV28 to TRBJ1-2; possibly TRBD1 for D (6 bases). Per the germline V gene, CDR1 is MDHEN and CDR2 is SYDVKM. Trimming left V 3 bases short and J 1 base short, with 15 bases between. The CDR3 runs 16 residues. CDR3: CASSFGLKGGNYGYTF. In DNA form, the CDR3 reads TGTGCCAGCAGTTTTGGGCTTAAGGGGGGTAACTATGGCTACACCTTC.

This rearrangement joins TRBV30 to TRBJ2-2; weak D call: TRBD1 (6 bases). Germline loops: CDR1 GTSNPN, CDR2 SVGIG (reference sequence). The V end lost 4 bases, the J end lost 6 bases, and 12 bases lay between the germline ends. The CDR3 length is 13 residues. CDR3 nucleotides: TGTGCCTGGACGCGACAGGTCCCCGGGGAGCTGTTTTTT. Its translation: CAWTRQVPGELFF.

The chain couples TRBV28 to TRBJ2-7; a weak D match, TRBD2 (5 bases). CDR3 length equals 15 residues. Germline CDR1 reads MDHEN; CDR2 reads SYDVKM. Trimming removed 2 bases at V and 3 bases at J, with 14 bases between. CDR3 amino acids: CASSLSGVSIYEQYF. The CDR3 region has the DNA TGTGCCAGCAGTTTAAGCGGAGTTTCTATCTACGAGCAGTACTTC.

This chain uses TRBV18 with TRBJ2-7; either TRBD1 or TRBD2 may fit D (5 bases each). Germline V gene lookup returns CDR1 KGHSH and CDR2 LQKENI. The CDR3 loop spans 13 amino acids. V shed 3 bases and J shed 1 base, with 7 bases lying between them. In nucleotides, the CDR3 is TGTGCCAGCTCACCGGGGGTGTCCTACGAGCAGTACTTC. Protein product: CASSPGVSYEQYF.

The chain couples TRBV6-1 to TRBJ2-1; TRBD1 matches 7 bases. Losses at the gene ends were 0 bases for V and 6 bases for J; bases not matched to a gene: 5. Germline V gives CDR1 MNHNS, CDR2 SASEGT. The CDR3 has 15 residues. The CDR3 loop reads CASSEALRTGNEQFF. DNA for the CDR3: TGTGCCAGCAGTGAAGCGCTTAGGACAGGCAATGAGCAGTTCTTC.

The CDR3 coding sequence is TGTGCCAGCAGCTTAGGCTCCCTCCGAAATGAGCAGTTCTTC. Protein sequence: CASSLGSLRNEQFF. The chain links TRBV7-6 to TRBJ2-1; D uncertain. The CDR3 runs to 14 residues. Germline V gene sequence: CDR1 SGHVS, CDR2 FNYEAQ. The ends were cut back, 1 base at V and 7 bases at J, with 11 bases in the middle.

This chain links TRBV6-5 with TRBJ1-1; TRBD1 aligns across 9 bases. V was pared by 4 bases and J by 8 bases, with 14 bases of the junction left unmatched. The CDR3 length is 16 residues. Germline CDR1 MNHEY, CDR2 SVGAGI. The CDR3 coding sequence is TGTGCCAGCAGTTCCCTGACAGGGGGGATTAAGGGAGAAGCTTTCTTT. Its translation: CASSSLTGGIKGEAFF.

The genes are TRBV7-2 and TRBJ1-3, with D unclear. V lost 0 bases, J lost 4 bases, and 10 bases lay in between. Per the germline V gene, CDR1 is SGHTA and CDR2 is FQGNSA. The CDR3 loop spans 15 amino acids. DNA of the CDR3: TGTGCCAGCAGCTTAGCGTTGGGGTTGGGAAACACCATATATTTT. Protein: CASSLALGLGNTIYF.

This clone has a single count. The V gene is TRBV6-6, the J gene TRBJ2-1; TRBD1 matches at 7 bases. Trimming removed 6 bases from V and 16 bases from J; junction bases left unmatched: 9. The CDR3 sequence is 11 residues long. The germline V gene has CDR1 MNHNY and CDR2 SVGAGI (reference sequence). The DNA for the CDR3 is TGTGCCAGCAGCGTCGACAGGGACGAATTCTTC. Amino acid sequence: CASSVDRDEFF.